This TCR beta chain derives from a study of blood T cell repertoires in COVID-19. Seattle cases were enrolled at active infection and followed longitudinally. Germline trimming cut 5 bases from V and 8 bases from J; bases unmatched to any gene: 7. The CDR3 totals 14 residues. Germline CDR1 is LNHDA and CDR2 is SQIVND (reference sequence). Measured with immunoSEQ multiplex PCR; TCRdb has only the in-frame clones, and not every one. The table includes fewer than 450,000 clones, approximately 88% detected once. The receptor was isolated from a woman in her forties or fifties with COVID-19, enrolled during active disease. Sequences were obtained from peripheral blood. The chain joins TRBV19 to TRBJ2-3; 10 nucleotides align to TRBD1. The CDR3 reads CASSGTGARGTQYF. The CDR3 nucleotides read TGTGCCAGTAGTGGGACAGGGGCCAGGGGTACGCAGTATTTT. Looking up the rest from reference TRBV19 and TRBJ2-3 gives the full variable domain: DGGITQSPKYLFRKEGQNVTLSCEQNLNHDAMYWYRQDPGQGLRLIYYSQIVNDFQKGDIAEGYSVSREKKESFPLTVTSAQKNPTAFYLCASSGTGARGTQYFGPGTRLTVL.